These 26 T cell receptor beta chains were all obtained from the same sample, sequenced in a study of T cell responses to AZD1222 COVID-19 vaccine. The assay was immunoSEQ multiplex PCR, and TCRdb's table has in-frame clones only and misses some. The sample carries some 100,000 clones, about 86% recorded once. The specimen comprised peripheral blood, sampled on day 0 of AZD1222 vaccination. The receptors here all came from an adult in good health.

The rearrangement links TRBV7-8 to TRBJ2-7; 7 bases align to TRBD2. The CDR3 runs to 13 residues. V was pared by 0 bases and J by 4 bases, with 0 bases of the junction left unmatched. From germline, CDR1 is SGHVS and CDR2 FQNEAQ. The CDR3 protein is CASSLARGYEQYF. In DNA, the CDR3 is TGTGCCAGCAGCTTAGCGCGGGGGTACGAGCAGTACTTC.

The chain joins TRBV5-4 to TRBJ1-1, with D unclear. This CDR3 is built from 13 residues. CDR1 SGHNT and CDR2 YYREEE come from the germline V gene (reference sequence). The ends were cut back, 2 bases at V and 3 bases at J, with 8 bases in the middle. The CDR3: CASSLTRDTEAFF. CDR3 DNA: TGTGCCAGCAGCTTAACTAGGGACACTGAAGCTTTCTTT. Supplemented by reference TRBV5-4 and TRBJ1-1, the full variable domain reads ETGVTQSPTHLIKTRGQQVTLRCSSQSGHNTVSWYQQALGQGPQFIFQYYREEENGRGNFPPRFSGLQFPNYSSELNVNALELDDSALYLCASSLTRDTEAFFGQGTRLTVV.

The V and J genes are TRBV7-2 and TRBJ1-1; D gene unclear. Germline values: CDR1 SGHTA, CDR2 FQGNSA. The CDR3 length is 19 residues. The V end lost 2 bases, the J end lost 4 bases, and 26 bases lay between the germline ends. The CDR3: CASSLRVGGMIAWGTEAFF. In DNA form, the CDR3 reads TGTGCCAGCAGCTTAAGGGTGGGAGGGATGATAGCTTGGGGCACTGAAGCTTTCTTT.

The chain carries TRBV19 and TRBJ2-2; D uncertain. V lost 5 bases to trimming and J lost 4 bases, with 14 bases between them. This CDR3 spans 15 amino acids. Germline CDR1 reads LNHDA; CDR2 reads SQIVND (reference sequence). In DNA form, the CDR3 reads TGTGCCAGTAGTCGGCAGTTTGGTGGCACCGGGGAGCTGTTTTTT. Its translation is CASSRQFGGTGELFF.

The genes are TRBV28 and TRBJ1-1, with D unclear. The germline V gene has CDR1 MDHEN and CDR2 SYDVKM. The CDR3 is 12 amino acids. V lost 9 bases and J 1 base, leaving 9 bases between the germline ends. The CDR3 DNA reads as TGTGCCAGTCAGGAGCGGAACACTGAAGCTTTCTTT. Its protein product is CASQERNTEAFF.

The chain recombines TRBV6-5 with TRBJ2-7; 11 nucleotides align to TRBD2. From germline, CDR1 is MNHEY and CDR2 SVGAGI. The CDR3 spans 15 residues. V lost 6 bases to trimming and J lost 2 bases; unmatched junction nucleotides: 6. The CDR3 spells CASSLTSGVAYEQYF. CDR3 sequence (DNA): TGTGCCAGCAGCTTGACTAGCGGGGTGGCCTACGAGCAGTACTTC.

This chain uses TRBV5-8 with TRBJ1-5; unclear D gene. Trimming left V 2 bases short and J 6 bases short, with 15 bases between. Germline-derived CDR1 and CDR2 are SGHTS and YDEGEE. The CDR3 consists of 15 residues. The CDR3 reads CASSFGWQVTQPQHF. In DNA, the CDR3 is TGTGCCAGCAGCTTCGGGTGGCAGGTGACTCAGCCCCAGCATTTT.

This clone was counted only a few times. This chain connects TRBV2 to TRBJ1-4; D not certain. Germline V lookup: CDR1 SNHLY, CDR2 FYNNEI. The CDR3 contains 13 residues. Trimming removed 2 bases from V and 7 bases from J, with 8 bases in between. The CDR3 DNA sequence: TGTGCCAGCAGTGAACGCGAGGGTGAAAAACTGTTTTTT. Amino acid sequence: CASSEREGEKLFF.

The CDR3: CASSYTILRTDTQYF. The CDR3 DNA is TGCGCCAGCAGCTATACCATACTCAGAACAGATACGCAGTATTTT. This rearrangement joins TRBV5-1 to TRBJ2-3; unclear D gene. V gave up 3 bases and J gave up 3 bases, with 14 bases separating them. This CDR3 is 15 amino acids long. Germline CDR1 reads SGHRS; CDR2 reads YFSETQ.

The chain is built from TRBV3-1 (or the pseudogene TRBV3-2) and TRBJ2-5; D might be TRBD2 (5 bases). The germline gives CDR1 LGHDT, CDR2 YNNKEL (reference sequence). This CDR3 spans 15 amino acids. V lost 4 bases, J lost 2 bases, and 14 bases lay in between. CDR3 sequence (DNA): TGTGCCAGCAGCCCCAGAGGGCATCCGCAAGAGACCCAGTACTTC. Residues: CASSPRGHPQETQYF.

The chain couples TRBV19 to TRBJ2-1; D is tentatively TRBD1 or TRBD2 (5 bases each). V shed 5 bases and J shed 5 bases, with 10 bases lying between them. Germline lookup yields CDR1 LNHDA and CDR2 SQIVND (reference sequence). The CDR3 contains 13 residues. The CDR3 DNA follows: TGTGCCAGTAGTGTCGGGACCGACAATGAGCAGTTCTTC. Translation: CASSVGTDNEQFF.

The genes are TRBV6-5 and TRBJ1-1; D is possibly TRBD1 (5 bases). The CDR3 covers 15 residues. The germline CDR1 and CDR2 sequences are MNHEY and SVGAGI. The V gene lost 8 bases and the J gene lost 1 base, with 17 bases spanning the gap. CDR3 sequence reads: CASSRAGRGNTEAFF. CDR3 sequence (DNA): TGTGCCAGCTCCCGGGCGGGGCGCGGGAACACTGAAGCTTTCTTT.

As regards this clone: At one end the junction does not follow the germline gene, possibly because of a read error. This chain joins TRBV7-9 and TRBJ1-2, with a possible D match to TRBD1 (6 bases). CDR1 and CDR2 (germline): SEHNR, FQNEAQ (reference sequence). This CDR3 is built from 11 residues. CDR3 sequence: CASSLVGGLFF. In DNA form, the CDR3 reads TGTGCCAGCAGCTTAGTTGGGGGCTTGTTCTTC.

This clone was counted only a few times. In DNA, the CDR3 is TGCGCCAGCAGCTTGTCGAAAGCCACAGGGTTCTCTGGAAACACCATATATTTT. Residues: CASSLSKATGFSGNTIYF. V gene TRBV5-1 combines with J gene TRBJ1-3, with a possible D match to TRBD1 (6 bases). Germline V CDR1 and CDR2: SGHRS, YFSETQ. CDR3 length: 18 residues. V was shortened by 1 base and J by 0 bases, with 17 bases between the two germline ends.

The chain couples TRBV4-1 to TRBJ1-2; D may be TRBD1 (6 bases). V was shortened by 1 base and J by 7 bases, with 10 bases between the two germline ends. CDR1 and CDR2 (germline): MGHRA, YSYEKL. The CDR3 totals 13 residues. The CDR3 region has the DNA TGCGCCAGCAGCCAAGCGGGGGCCTCTGGCTACACCTTC. This gives the protein CASSQAGASGYTF.

This clone has more than one count but fewer than ten. The chain joins TRBV28 to TRBJ1-1; 7 bases are a match to TRBD1. V gave up 6 bases and J gave up 4 bases; unmatched junction bases: 8. Germline lookup yields CDR1 MDHEN and CDR2 SYDVKM. The CDR3 consists of 14 residues. For the CDR3, the DNA is TGTGCCAGCAGGTTAAACAGGGGAGGCACTGAAGCTTTCTTT. Translated: CASRLNRGGTEAFF.

CDR3 coding DNA: TGTGCCAGCAGCCAAGTCCTTAATGAAAAACTGTTTTTT. It is translated as CASSQVLNEKLFF. J is TRBJ1-4 and V is TRBV3-1 (or the pseudogene TRBV3-2); D gene unclear. The CDR3 runs to 13 residues. Trimming shortened V by 1 base and J by 4 bases, and 4 bases separated the two germline ends. Germline CDR1 reads LGHDT; CDR2 reads YNNKEL (reference sequence).

This chain connects TRBV11-2 to TRBJ2-1, with 10 bases lining up with TRBD2. Trimming cost V 2 bases and J 7 bases; bases outside gene matches: 5. The CDR3 runs to 15 residues. Per germline, CDR1 SGHAT and CDR2 FQNNGV. In nucleotides, the CDR3 is TGTGCCAGCAGCTTACTAGCGGGGGTGGGGAATGAGCAGTTCTTC. Amino acid sequence: CASSLLAGVGNEQFF.

This chain uses TRBV11-2 with TRBJ2-1; D is possibly TRBD1 (6 bases). The CDR3 covers 16 residues. V was pared by 0 bases and J by 5 bases, with 14 bases between. The germline V gene encodes CDR1 SGHAT and CDR2 FQNNGV. The CDR3 nucleotides read TGTGCCAGCAGCTTAGATAGGTGGGGGCCTGACAATGAGCAGTTCTTC. The encoded protein is CASSLDRWGPDNEQFF.

The chain recombines TRBV7-2 with TRBJ1-1; tentative D call: TRBD1 (6 bases). V lost 1 base, J lost 4 bases, and 13 bases lay in between. Germline V gives CDR1 SGHTA, CDR2 FQGNSA. This CDR3 spans 15 amino acids. This chain's CDR3 is CASSLVTGRGTEAFF. The DNA of the CDR3 is TGTGCCAGCAGCTTAGTTACAGGGAGAGGCACTGAAGCTTTCTTT.

This rearrangement joins TRBV6-5 to TRBJ1-1, with a weak D call TRBD1 (5 bases). Germline values: CDR1 MNHEY, CDR2 SVGAGI. The CDR3 has 15 residues. Trimming stripped 0 bases from V and 5 bases from J, with 13 bases between. The CDR3 region is CASSYSRGGRTEAFF. Written as DNA, the CDR3 is TGTGCCAGCAGTTACTCGAGGGGAGGGCGGACTGAAGCTTTCTTT.

V usage is TRBV19 and J usage is TRBJ1-1; TRBD1 might be the D (6 bases). Trimming cost V 1 base and J 0 bases, with 9 bases left between them. CDR1 is LNHDA, CDR2 SQIVND, per germline (reference sequence). This CDR3 has 15 residues. CDR3 sequence (DNA): TGTGCCAGTAGTATAGGGGCAGGGGTGAACACTGAAGCTTTCTTT. Protein: CASSIGAGVNTEAFF. The full variable domain, rest sourced from reference TRBV19 and TRBJ1-1, is DGGITQSPKYLFRKEGQNVTLSCEQNLNHDAMYWYRQDPGQGLRLIYYSQIVNDFQKGDIAEGYSVSREKKESFPLTVTSAQKNPTAFYLCASSIGAGVNTEAFFGQGTRLTVV.

This chain links TRBV5-1 with TRBJ1-1, with 8 positions matching TRBD1. Trimming cost V 4 bases and J 0 bases; bases outside gene matches: 5. Germline assignment: CDR1 SGHRS and CDR2 YFSETQ. The CDR3 is 15 amino acids. Written as DNA, the CDR3 is TGCGCCAGCAGCCCGCAGACAGGGGTGAACACTGAAGCTTTCTTT. Its translation: CASSPQTGVNTEAFF.

This rearrangement joins TRBV6-2 or TRBV6-3 to TRBJ1-5; 7 bases line up with TRBD1. This CDR3 region has 15 residues. V gave up 6 bases and J gave up 0 bases; unmatched junction bases: 5. In germline, CDR1 is MNHEY, CDR2 SVGEGT. CDR3 sequence reads: CASSLNRGSNQPQHF. Written as DNA, the CDR3 is TGTGCCAGCAGCCTAAACAGGGGTAGCAATCAGCCCCAGCATTTT.

The sample holds a few counts of this clone. V is TRBV28 and J is TRBJ1-4; D gene uncertain. Germline CDR1 and CDR2: MDHEN and SYDVKM. This CDR3 comprises 15 residues. V lost 1 base, J lost 6 bases, and 12 bases lay in between. CDR3 loop: CASSLFQEFYEKLFF. The DNA for the CDR3 is TGTGCCAGCAGTTTATTTCAGGAATTCTATGAAAAACTGTTTTTT.

The rearrangement uses TRBV4-1 and TRBJ2-1; D gene ambiguous. The germline CDR1 and CDR2 sequences are MGHRA and YSYEKL. The CDR3 sequence is 13 residues long. V was shortened by 2 bases and J by 9 bases, with 11 bases between the two germline ends. In nucleotides, the CDR3 is TGCGCCAGCAGCCAAACCGAGTCGTTTGAGCAGTTCTTC. The encoded protein is CASSQTESFEQFF.